A selection of T cell receptor beta chains follows, all from one sample in a study of blood T cell repertoires in COVID-19. The assay was immunoSEQ multiplex PCR, and TCRdb's table has in-frame clones only and misses some. Counted here are 200,000 to 250,000 clones, 80% to 95% occurring once; the ten biggest clones make up 0.82%. The sequenced material came from peripheral blood. These receptors all stem from a man in his 60s with COVID-19, enrolled during active disease. Each CDR3 is given with its conserved first and last residue. The order of the fields is clone size, V gene, CDR3 length, CDR3 protein. A row's size may be missing; if present it is once, few, many or a size class.

. | TRBV24-1 | 11 | CATTQGNEQFF
few | TRBV16 | 14 | CASSQTTANTEAFF
. | TRBV7-2 | 14 | CASSLAVTGGGYTF
once | TRBV3-1/TRBV3-2 | 16 | CASSPKNRDRGSPLHF
. | TRBV5-1 | 13 | CASSLGQARGYTF
. | TRBV6-2/TRBV6-3 | 17 | CASSSTPQPGAHNEQFF
. | TRBV6-1 | 16 | CASSDRRREINYGYTF
. | TRBV18 | 14 | CASSPTGPNEKLFF
. | TRBV15 | 16 | CATSRDLTSGYNEQFF
. | TRBV2 | 15 | CASSVRSGSNQPQHF
once | TRBV19 | 14 | CASSTGTGRETQYF
. | TRBV11-2 | 19 | CASSFEPRRDSSSNYGYTF
. | TRBV21-1 | 19 | CASSKERVAGGPTHNEQFF
. | TRBV7-3 | 15 | CASSSLAGVRNEQFF
. | TRBV29-1 | 16 | CSVPPPATGVGNIQYF
. | TRBV25-1 | 14 | CASRGGSWGNEQFF